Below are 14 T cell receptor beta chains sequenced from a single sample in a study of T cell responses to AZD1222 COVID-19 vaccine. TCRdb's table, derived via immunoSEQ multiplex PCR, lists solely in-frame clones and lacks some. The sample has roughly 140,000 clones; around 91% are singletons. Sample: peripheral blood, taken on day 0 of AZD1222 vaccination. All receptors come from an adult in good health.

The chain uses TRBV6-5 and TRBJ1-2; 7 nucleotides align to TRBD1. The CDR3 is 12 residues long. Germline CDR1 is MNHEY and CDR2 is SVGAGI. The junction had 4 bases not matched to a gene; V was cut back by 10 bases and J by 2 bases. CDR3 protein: CANHRGNYGYTF. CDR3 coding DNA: TGTGCCAACCACAGGGGAAACTATGGCTACACCTTC.

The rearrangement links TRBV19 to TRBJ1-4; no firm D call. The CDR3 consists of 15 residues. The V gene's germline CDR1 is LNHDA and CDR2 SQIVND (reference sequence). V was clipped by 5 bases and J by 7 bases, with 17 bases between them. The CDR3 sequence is CASSSFKGIGEKLFF. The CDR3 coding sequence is TGTGCCAGTAGTTCATTTAAAGGGATAGGTGAAAAACTGTTTTTT.

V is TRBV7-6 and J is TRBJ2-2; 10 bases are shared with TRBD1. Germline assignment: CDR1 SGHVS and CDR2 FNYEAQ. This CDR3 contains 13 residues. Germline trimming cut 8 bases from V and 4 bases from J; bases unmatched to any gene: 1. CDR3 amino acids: CASRDRGTGELFF. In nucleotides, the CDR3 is TGTGCCAGCCGGGACAGGGGCACCGGGGAGCTGTTTTTT.

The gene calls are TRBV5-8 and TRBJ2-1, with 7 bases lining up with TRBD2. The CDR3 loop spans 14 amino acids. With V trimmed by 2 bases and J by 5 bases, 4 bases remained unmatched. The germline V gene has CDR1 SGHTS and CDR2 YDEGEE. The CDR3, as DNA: TGTGCCAGCAGCTTCCTGGCGGGGGACAATGAGCAGTTCTTC. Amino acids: CASSFLAGDNEQFF.

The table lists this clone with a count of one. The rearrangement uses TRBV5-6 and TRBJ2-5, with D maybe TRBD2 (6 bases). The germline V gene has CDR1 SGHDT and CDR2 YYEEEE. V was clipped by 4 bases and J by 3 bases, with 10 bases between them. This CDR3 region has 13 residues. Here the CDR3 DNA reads TGTGCCAGCAGCCCATGGGGGGAAGAGACCCAGTACTTC. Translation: CASSPWGEETQYF.

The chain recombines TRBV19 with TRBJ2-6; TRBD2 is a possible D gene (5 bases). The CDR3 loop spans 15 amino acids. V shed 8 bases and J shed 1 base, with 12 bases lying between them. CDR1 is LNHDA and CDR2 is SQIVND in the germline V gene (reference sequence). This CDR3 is CASYNPGSGANVLTF. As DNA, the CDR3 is TGTGCCAGTTACAATCCGGGGTCTGGGGCCAACGTCCTGACTTTC. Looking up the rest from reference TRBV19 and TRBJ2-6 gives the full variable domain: DGGITQSPKYLFRKEGQNVTLSCEQNLNHDAMYWYRQDPGQGLRLIYYSQIVNDFQKGDIAEGYSVSREKKESFPLTVTSAQKNPTAFYLCASYNPGSGANVLTFGAGSRLTVL.

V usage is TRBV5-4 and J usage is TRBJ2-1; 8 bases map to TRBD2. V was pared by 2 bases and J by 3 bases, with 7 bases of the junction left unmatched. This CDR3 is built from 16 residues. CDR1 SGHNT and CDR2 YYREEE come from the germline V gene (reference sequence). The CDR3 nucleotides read TGTGCCAGCAGCTTCAGAACTAGCGGACACTACAATGAGCAGTTCTTC. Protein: CASSFRTSGHYNEQFF.

DNA for the CDR3: TGTGCCAGCAGTTCCCGCGGTGGTAGCGAAGCTTTCTTT. Amino acids: CASSSRGGSEAFF. V is TRBV6-2 or TRBV6-3 and J is TRBJ1-1; D is undetermined. Deletions cut 4 bases from V and 8 bases from J, with 14 bases between. The CDR3 spans 13 residues. Per germline, CDR1 MNHEY and CDR2 SVGEGT.

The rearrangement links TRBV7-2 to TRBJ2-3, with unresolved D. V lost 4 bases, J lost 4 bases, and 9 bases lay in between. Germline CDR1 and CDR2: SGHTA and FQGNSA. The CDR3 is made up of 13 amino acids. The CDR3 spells CASSSKVPDTQYF. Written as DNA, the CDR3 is TGTGCCAGCAGCTCCAAGGTCCCAGATACGCAGTATTTT.

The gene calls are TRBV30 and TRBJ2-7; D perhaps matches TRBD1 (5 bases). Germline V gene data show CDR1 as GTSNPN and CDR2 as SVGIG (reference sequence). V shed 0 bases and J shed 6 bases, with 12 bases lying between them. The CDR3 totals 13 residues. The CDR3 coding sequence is TGTGCCTGGAGTGTTCAGGGCGGCTCCGAGCAGTACTTC. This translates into CAWSVQGGSEQYF.

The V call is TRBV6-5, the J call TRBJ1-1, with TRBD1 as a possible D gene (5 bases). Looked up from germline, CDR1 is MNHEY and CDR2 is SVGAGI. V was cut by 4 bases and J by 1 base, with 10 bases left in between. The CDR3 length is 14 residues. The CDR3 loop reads CASSSGTSNTEAFF. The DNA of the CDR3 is TGTGCCAGCAGTTCCGGGACCTCGAACACTGAAGCTTTCTTT.

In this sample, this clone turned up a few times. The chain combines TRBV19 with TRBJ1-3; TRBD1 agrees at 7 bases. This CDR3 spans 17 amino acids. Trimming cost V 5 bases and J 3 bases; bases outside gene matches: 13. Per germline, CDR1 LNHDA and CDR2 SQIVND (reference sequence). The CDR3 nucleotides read TGTGCCAGTAGTGCCCTAAACAGGGGCGCGAGTGGAAACACCATATATTTT. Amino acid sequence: CASSALNRGASGNTIYF.

The CDR3 loop is CASSSKGGTQYF. Here the CDR3 DNA reads TGTGCCAGCAGCTCCAAGGGGGGGACGCAGTATTTT. V and J are TRBV7-8 and TRBJ2-3; the D gene is possibly TRBD2 (7 bases). The CDR3 length is 12 residues. Germline V gene sequence: CDR1 SGHVS, CDR2 FQNEAQ. Trimming cost V 4 bases and J 9 bases, with 11 bases left between them.

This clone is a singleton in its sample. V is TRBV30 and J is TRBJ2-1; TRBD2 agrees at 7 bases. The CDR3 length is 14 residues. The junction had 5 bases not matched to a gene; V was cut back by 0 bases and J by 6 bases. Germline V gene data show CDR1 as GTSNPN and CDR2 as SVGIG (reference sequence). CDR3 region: CAWSVMGGSNEQFF. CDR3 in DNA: TGTGCCTGGAGTGTCATGGGCGGGAGCAATGAGCAGTTCTTC.